The clone carrying this T cell receptor beta chain was recorded many times. Noted time point: blood at routine non-recurrence follow-up after resection. Tumor, nontumor lung or frozen PBMC supplied whole RNA that was sequenced unsorted. Each CDR3 protein is one row after TCRdb ran MiXCR on the 5' RACE reads. In the table there are about 52,000 distinct CDR3 sequences, less than 9% of which are singletons. The data originate from a study of spatial heterogeneity in lung cancer. CDR1 is SGHRS, CDR2 YFSETQ, per germline. This CDR3 has 16 amino acids. Trimming shortened V by 0 bases and J by 2 bases, and 14 bases separated the two germline ends.

The rearrangement links TRBV5-1 to TRBJ2-5, with TRBD1 as a possible D gene (6 bases). This sequence originates from a female donor with early-stage non-small cell lung cancer. This sample comprised PBMCs, obtained at follow-up. The CDR3 DNA sequence: TGCGCCAGCAGCTTGGGGGGGCGAGGGACACAAGAGACCCAGTACTTC. Translating gives CASSLGGRGTQETQYF. Looking up the rest from reference TRBV5-1 and TRBJ2-5 gives the full variable domain: KAGVTQTPRYLIKTRGQQVTLSCSPISGHRSVSWYQQTPGQGLQFLFEYFSETQRNKGNFPGRFSGRQFSNSRSEMNVSTLELGDSALYLCASSLGGRGTQETQYFGPGTRLLVL.